The 17 T cell receptor beta chains below were found in one sample sequenced in a study of cytotoxic CD8 clonotypes in ibrutinib-treated CLL. Profiling relied on immunoSEQ multiplex PCR, and the TCRdb table lists in-frame clones only, not all of them. The sample holds about 140,000 clones, around 77% seen once. Sequences were derived from PBMCs, sampled after 12 months of ibrutinib treatment. The receptors shown here come from a human donor with chronic lymphocytic leukemia.

CDR3 amino acids: CASSRGGPLYNEQFF. The CDR3, as DNA: TGCGCCAGCAGCCGCGGGGGACCCCTTTACAATGAGCAGTTCTTC. The rearrangement links TRBV4-1 to TRBJ2-1; 7 bases are a match to TRBD2. CDR1 and CDR2 (germline): MGHRA, YSYEKL. The CDR3 loop spans 15 amino acids. The trim removed 4 bases at V and 4 bases at J, leaving 7 bases unmatched.

CDR3: CASSVETGSYGNTIYF. CDR3 bases: TGTGCCAGCAGCGTTGAAACAGGGTCCTATGGAAACACCATATATTTT. The rearrangement links TRBV9 to TRBJ1-3, with D possibly matching TRBD1 (6 bases). V shed 2 bases and J shed 3 bases, with 15 bases lying between them. The germline V gene has CDR1 SGDLS and CDR2 YYNGEE. The CDR3 sequence is 16 residues long.

This clone was observed a handful of times. J is TRBJ1-2 and V is TRBV19; D unresolved. Trimming removed 6 bases at V and 4 bases at J, with 21 bases between. This CDR3 has 16 residues. Germline V gives CDR1 LNHDA, CDR2 SQIVND (reference sequence). CDR3 residues: CASSLTRVVVIYGYTF. CDR3 nucleotides: TGTGCCAGTAGCCTGACCCGTGTCGTCGTAATCTATGGCTACACCTTC.

This clone has a single count. A junction end diverges from the germline sequence, so it may reflect a read error. The chain joins TRBV29-1 to TRBJ2-2, with 9 bases that match TRBD2. Germline CDR1 and CDR2: SQVTM and ANQGSEA. The CDR3 extends over 16 amino acids. The CDR3 is CSVVWAGGPRTGKLFF. CDR3 coding DNA: TGCAGCGTTGTATGGGCGGGGGGGCCGAGAACCGGGAAGCTGTTTTTT.

This clone was seen only once. This chain links TRBV13 with TRBJ1-3; no clear D gene. CDR1 is PRHDT and CDR2 is FYEKMQ in the germline V gene (reference sequence). This CDR3 is built from 15 residues. With 0 bases removed from V and 0 bases from J, the gap between germline ends came to 6 bases. This chain's CDR3 is CASSLGGDSGNTIYF. CDR3 sequence (DNA): TGTGCCAGCAGCTTAGGCGGAGACTCTGGAAACACCATATATTTT.

J is TRBJ1-5 and V is TRBV4-3; 8 nucleotides align to TRBD1. The CDR3 totals 19 residues. J lost 5 bases, V lost 0 bases, and 15 bases had no gene match. Germline CDR1 is LGHNA and CDR2 is YSLEER. CDR3 sequence reads: CASSQDHSSGQGRDQPQHF. CDR3 in DNA: TGCGCCAGCAGCCAAGATCATTCGTCCGGACAGGGACGGGATCAGCCCCAGCATTTT.

Notes on this clone: At one end the junction does not follow the germline gene, possibly because of a read error. The chain recombines TRBV10-2 with TRBJ2-1; 11 bases align to TRBD2. This CDR3 has 14 amino acids. CDR1 WSHSY and CDR2 SAAADI come from the germline V gene. The CDR3 DNA reads TGCGCCAGCAGCAGCCTTTCTAGCGGGGGGCCCTCGGTCTTC. Translation gives CASSSLSSGGPSVF.

This chain joins TRBV19 and TRBJ1-3; 7 bases align to TRBD1. The CDR3 totals 14 residues. Germline CDR1 reads LNHDA; CDR2 reads SQIVND (reference sequence). V was pared by 9 bases and J by 0 bases, with 5 bases of the junction left unmatched. The CDR3 spells CASRRDSSGNTIYF. The DNA for the CDR3 is TGTGCCAGCAGAAGGGACAGCTCTGGAAACACCATATATTTT.

This CDR3 is CASSLRSLSEQYF. CDR3 bases: TGTGCCAGCAGCTTACGGTCCCTTAGCGAGCAGTACTTC. This chain links TRBV13 with TRBJ2-7; D gene ambiguous. The CDR3 extends over 13 amino acids. Germline V lookup: CDR1 PRHDT, CDR2 FYEKMQ (reference sequence). Trimming removed 2 bases from V and 6 bases from J, with 11 bases in between.

This chain connects TRBV27 to TRBJ1-2; possibly TRBD1 for D (5 bases). Deletions cut 0 bases from V and 7 bases from J, with 15 bases between. The CDR3 is made up of 15 amino acids. Looked up from germline, CDR1 is MNHEY and CDR2 is SMNVEV (reference sequence). Here the CDR3 DNA reads TGTGCCAGCAGTTTATCTACCGGGGCACTATCTGGCTACACCTTC. Translating gives CASSLSTGALSGYTF.

The chain is built from TRBV5-1 and TRBJ2-4, with D tentatively TRBD1 or TRBD2 (5 bases each). This CDR3 is built from 13 residues. In germline, CDR1 is SGHRS, CDR2 YFSETQ. Trimming took 2 bases from V and 8 from J, leaving 11 bases between them. The CDR3 region has the DNA TGCGCCAGCAGCTTCATGGGGGATGACATTCAGTACTTC. Residues: CASSFMGDDIQYF. Full variable domain (outside the CDR3, taken from reference TRBV5-1 and TRBJ2-4): KAGVTQTPRYLIKTRGQQVTLSCSPISGHRSVSWYQQTPGQGLQFLFEYFSETQRNKGNFPGRFSGRQFSNSRSEMNVSTLELGDSALYLCASSFMGDDIQYFGAGTRLSVL.

The chain links TRBV7-8 to TRBJ2-7; no firm D call. The CDR3 contains 14 residues. CDR1 SGHVS and CDR2 FQNEAQ come from the germline V gene. V gave up 3 bases and J gave up 0 bases, with 9 bases separating them. CDR3 residues: CASSFDRSSYEQYF. CDR3 coding DNA: TGTGCCAGCAGCTTCGACCGGTCCTCCTACGAGCAGTACTTC.

The chain has TRBV5-1 and TRBJ2-3; 14 bases line up with TRBD2. Germline loops: CDR1 SGHRS, CDR2 YFSETQ. The CDR3 has 18 residues. V was pared by 0 bases and J by 0 bases, with 3 bases of the junction left unmatched. The CDR3 region has the DNA TGCGCCAGCAGCTTGGCGGGACTAGCGGGAGACAGCACAGATACGCAGTATTTT. Amino acids: CASSLAGLAGDSTDTQYF.

The chain combines TRBV5-1 with TRBJ2-7, with 7 bases fitting TRBD1. The CDR3 is 12 amino acids. Germline loops: CDR1 SGHRS, CDR2 YFSETQ. J lost 5 bases, V lost 4 bases, and 3 bases had no gene match. The CDR3 region is CASSTGTDEQYF. For the CDR3, the DNA is TGCGCCAGCAGCACCGGGACAGACGAGCAGTACTTC.

The chain recombines TRBV5-1 with TRBJ2-3; D not resolved. Germline-derived CDR1 and CDR2 are SGHRS and YFSETQ. V gave up 4 bases and J gave up 6 bases, with 15 bases separating them. CDR3 length: 14 residues. The CDR3 loop reads CASSPNGPRDTQYF. In DNA, the CDR3 is TGCGCCAGCAGCCCCAATGGACCTCGGGATACGCAGTATTTT.

The chain combines TRBV5-5 with TRBJ1-1; the D gene is possibly TRBD1 (6 bases). The CDR3 is 14 amino acids. Germline-derived CDR1 and CDR2 are SGHKS and YYEKEE (reference sequence). V was cut by 0 bases and J by 4 bases, with 10 bases left in between. The CDR3 protein is CASSLGRGTTEAFF. Here the CDR3 DNA reads TGTGCCAGCAGCTTGGGCAGGGGTACCACTGAAGCTTTCTTT.

This chain joins TRBV27 and TRBJ1-5, with a possible D match to TRBD1 (6 bases). This CDR3 has 16 residues. The V end was cut by 4 bases, the J end by 2 bases, with 15 bases between. Germline-derived CDR1 and CDR2 are MNHEY and SMNVEV (reference sequence). CDR3 in amino acids: CASSSKNRVGNQPQHF. DNA of the CDR3: TGTGCCAGCAGTTCCAAAAACAGGGTAGGCAATCAGCCCCAGCATTTT.